This TCR beta chain was sequenced for a study of glioma-infiltrating T cells after dendritic cell vaccination. CDR3 length: 15 amino acids. Germline values: CDR1 SGHRS, CDR2 YFSETQ. The germline V and J ends were trimmed by 2 bases and 2 bases, with 13 bases remaining between them. Up to 2 ug genomic DNA was used for TCRB CDR3 amplification. The PCR used 60 V beta and 13 J beta primers. Assay used: immunoSEQ multiplex PCR; TCRdb lists only in-frame clones, some missing. In the table there are 100,000 or so clones, around 91% of which are singletons. Time point reported: after dendritic cell vaccination, including at tumor progression/relapse.

The starting material was blood, obtained after dendritic cell vaccination. The rearrangement uses TRBV5-1 and TRBJ2-5; a possible D gene is TRBD2 (6 bases). The receptor was isolated from a human donor with glioblastoma. For the CDR3, the DNA is TGCGCCAGCAGCTTAGCCCGGGACTTGCAAGAGACCCAGTACTTC. Translated, it gives CASSLARDLQETQYF.